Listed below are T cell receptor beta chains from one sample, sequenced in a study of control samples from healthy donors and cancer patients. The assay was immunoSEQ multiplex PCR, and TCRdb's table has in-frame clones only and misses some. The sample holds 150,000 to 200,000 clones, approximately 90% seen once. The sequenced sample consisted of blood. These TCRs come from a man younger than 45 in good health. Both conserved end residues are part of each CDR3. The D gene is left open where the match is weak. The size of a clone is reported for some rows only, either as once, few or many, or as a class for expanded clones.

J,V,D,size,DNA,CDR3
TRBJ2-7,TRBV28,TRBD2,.,TGTGCCAGCCGACTAGCGGGAGGCTCCTACGAGCAGTACTTC,CASRLAGGSYEQYF
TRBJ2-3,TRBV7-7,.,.,TGTGCCAGCAGCTCCGAGGGGGATACGCAGTATTTT,CASSSEGDTQYF
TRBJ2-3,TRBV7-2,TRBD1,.,TGTGCCAGCAGCTCATTAGTGGGCCCGACAGGGGGGGTAGATACGCAGTATTTT,CASSSLVGPTGGVDTQYF
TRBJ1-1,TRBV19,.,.,TGTGCCAGTAGTATCTTGGGCGGCACTGAAGCTTTCTTT,CASSILGGTEAFF
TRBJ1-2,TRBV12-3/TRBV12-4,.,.,TGTGCCAGCACCGTAGGGTATCAAGGCTACACCTTC,CASTVGYQGYTF
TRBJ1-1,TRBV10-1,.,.,TGCGCCAGCACCCAGGGACTCAACACTGAAGCTTTCTTT,CASTQGLNTEAFF
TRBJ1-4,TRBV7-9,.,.,TGTGCCAGCAGTACGACAGAGATTAATGAAAAACTGTTTTTT,CASSTTEINEKLFF
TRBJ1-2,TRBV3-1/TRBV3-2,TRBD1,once,TGTGCCAGCAGCCAGGTCGGGGGGACAGGACCGGGGTATGGCTACACCTTC,CASSQVGGTGPGYGYTF
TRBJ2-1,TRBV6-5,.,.,TGTGCCAGCCAAGGGGGTCCTGAGCAGTTCTTC,CASQGGPEQFF
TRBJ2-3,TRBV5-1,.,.,TGCGCCAGCAGCTTGGGGGCGGTTAATACAGATACGCAGTATTTT,CASSLGAVNTDTQYF
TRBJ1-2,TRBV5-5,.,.,TGTGCCAGCAGCAAAGACTCGTATTATGGCTACACCTTC,CASSKDSYYGYTF
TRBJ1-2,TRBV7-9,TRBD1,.,TGTGCCAGCAGCGTCGACAGGGATGGCTACACCTTC,CASSVDRDGYTF
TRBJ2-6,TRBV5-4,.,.,TGTGCCAGCAGGCAGGGAGCTGGGGCCAACGTCCTGACTTTC,CASRQGAGANVLTF
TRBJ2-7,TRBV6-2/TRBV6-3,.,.,TGTGCCAGCAGTTACTCCTACAGGAACCCCTCCTACGAGCAGTACTTC,CASSYSYRNPSYEQYF
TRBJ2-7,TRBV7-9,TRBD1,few,TGTGCCAGCAGCTCGCCGGGACAGGGGTTTAATTCCTACGAGCAGTACTTC,CASSSPGQGFNSYEQYF
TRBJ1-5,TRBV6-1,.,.,TGTGCCAGCAGTGAATCCTCCACTTATAGCAATCAGCCCCAGCATTTT,CASSESSTYSNQPQHF
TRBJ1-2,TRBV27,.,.,TGTGCCAGCAGCCGACCCGGGGGGATCTATGGCTACACCTTC,CASSRPGGIYGYTF
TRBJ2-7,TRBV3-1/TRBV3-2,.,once,TGTGCCAGCAGCCCGGGACGGGGACTCTACGAGCAGTACTTC,CASSPGRGLYEQYF
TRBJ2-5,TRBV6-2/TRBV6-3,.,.,TGTGCCAGCAGTGGTCAGGGAAGGGTGGAGACCCAGTACTTC,CASSGQGRVETQYF
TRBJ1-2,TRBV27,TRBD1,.,TGTGCCAGCAGTTTATCAGGGAGGGGGCAGGTCTATGGCTACACCTTC,CASSLSGRGQVYGYTF
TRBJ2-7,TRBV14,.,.,TGTGCCAGCAGCCATGGGCGGTGGGAGCAGTACTTC,CASSHGRWEQYF
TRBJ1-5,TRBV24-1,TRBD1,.,TGTGCCACCAGTGATTGGGACAGGGAAAATCAGCCCCAGCATTTT,CATSDWDRENQPQHF
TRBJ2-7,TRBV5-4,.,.,TGTGCCAGCAGCCCTGGTGGGAGAACTAGCTCCTACGAGCAGTACTTC,CASSPGGRTSSYEQYF
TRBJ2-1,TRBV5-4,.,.,TGTGCCAGCAGCTCCGGGGACCCCGGAGTGGTCAATGAGCAGTTCTTC,CASSSGDPGVVNEQFF
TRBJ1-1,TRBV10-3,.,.,TGTGCCATCAGTGAGAGGATGGAAGGGGCGGGGCCTACTGAAGCTTTCTTT,CAISERMEGAGPTEAFF
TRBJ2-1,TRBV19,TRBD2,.,TGTGCCAGTAGTATAGGAGCGGGAGTTTTTGATGAGCAGTTCTTC,CASSIGAGVFDEQFF
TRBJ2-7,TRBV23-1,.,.,TGCGCCCTCTTGGGGCAGGTGGGCTCCTACGAGCAGTACTTC,CALLGQVGSYEQYF
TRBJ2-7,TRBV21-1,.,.,TGTGCCAGCAGCAATGGTGGAGGGCCCGAGGACGAGCAGTACTTC,CASSNGGGPEDEQYF
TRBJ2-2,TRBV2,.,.,TGTGCCGGACGTAACACCGGGGAGCTGTTTTTT,CAGRNTGELFF
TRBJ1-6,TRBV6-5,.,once,TGTGCCAGCACGGGAAGCTCCTATAATTCACCCCTCCACTTT,CASTGSSYNSPLHF
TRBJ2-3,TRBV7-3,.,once,TGTGCCAGCAGCTTACAGCCCACAGATACGCAGTATTTT,CASSLQPTDTQYF
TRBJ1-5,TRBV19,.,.,TGTGCCAGTAGTATAGTTGACGGCCCCCCGGGCAATCAGCCCCAGCATTTT,CASSIVDGPPGNQPQHF
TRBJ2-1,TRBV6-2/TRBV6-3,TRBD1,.,TGTGCCAGCAGCCCCGGGACAGGGGTCCCCTACAATGAGCAGTTCTTC,CASSPGTGVPYNEQFF
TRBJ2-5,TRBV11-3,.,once,TGTGCCAGCAGCTTAGAGGCACAAGAGACCCAGTACTTC,CASSLEAQETQYF
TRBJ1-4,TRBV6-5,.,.,TGTGCCAGCAGTAACACGCGGGCCGGGGAAAAACTGTTTTTT,CASSNTRAGEKLFF
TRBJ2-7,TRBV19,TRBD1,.,TGTGCCAGTAAACCGGGACAGGGACCCTACGAGCAGTACTTC,CASKPGQGPYEQYF
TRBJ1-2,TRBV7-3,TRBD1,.,TGTGCCAGCAGAATAAGTAAGGTAGGGACAGGATATGGCTACACCTTC,CASRISKVGTGYGYTF
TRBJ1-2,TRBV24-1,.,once,TGTGCCACCAGTGATTTGCAGGGGGGCTACACCTTC,CATSDLQGGYTF
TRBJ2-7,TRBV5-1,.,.,TGCGCCAGCAGCTTGAGACCCCCCTACGAGCAGTACTTC,CASSLRPPYEQYF
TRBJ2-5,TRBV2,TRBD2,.,TGTGCCAGCAGTGAACCGACTAGCAGCGCGACCCAGTACTTC,CASSEPTSSATQYF